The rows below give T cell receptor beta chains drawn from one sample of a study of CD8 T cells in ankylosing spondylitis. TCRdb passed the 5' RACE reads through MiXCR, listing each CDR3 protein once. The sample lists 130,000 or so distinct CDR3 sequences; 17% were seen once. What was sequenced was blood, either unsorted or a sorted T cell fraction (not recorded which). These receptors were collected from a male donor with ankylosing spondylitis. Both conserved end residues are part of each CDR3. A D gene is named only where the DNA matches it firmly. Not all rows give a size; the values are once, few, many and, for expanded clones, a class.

CDR3aa: CASSLSKGESYEQYF
CDR3nt: TGTGCCAGCAGTTTATCGAAGGGGGAGAGCTACGAGCAGTACTTC
j_gene: TRBJ2-7
abundance: -
v_gene: TRBV28
d_gene: -

CDR3aa: CSVVRTSGVSYEQYF
CDR3nt: TGCAGCGTTGTCCGGACTAGCGGGGTTTCCTACGAGCAGTACTTC
j_gene: TRBJ2-7
abundance: few
v_gene: TRBV29-1
d_gene: TRBD2

CDR3aa: CASSFATGYSTDTQYF
CDR3nt: TGCGCCAGCAGCTTCGCGACAGGGTATAGCACAGATACGCAGTATTTT
j_gene: TRBJ2-3
abundance: few
v_gene: TRBV5-1
d_gene: TRBD1

CDR3aa: CASSLGEGPNYEQYF
CDR3nt: TGTGCCAGCAGCTTAGGGGAAGGGCCGAACTACGAGCAGTACTTC
j_gene: TRBJ2-7
abundance: few
v_gene: TRBV11-2
d_gene: -

CDR3aa: CASSTRLDYEQYF
CDR3nt: TGTGCCAGCAGTACAAGATTAGACTACGAGCAGTACTTC
j_gene: TRBJ2-7
abundance: few
v_gene: TRBV27
d_gene: -

CDR3aa: CASRFHRVNTEAFF
CDR3nt: TGTGCCAGCAGGTTCCACAGGGTGAACACTGAAGCTTTCTTT
j_gene: TRBJ1-1
abundance: -
v_gene: TRBV7-9
d_gene: -

CDR3aa: CASRWTASYNEQFF
CDR3nt: TGTGCCAGCAGATGGACAGCATCCTACAATGAGCAGTTCTTC
j_gene: TRBJ2-1
abundance: few
v_gene: TRBV6-1
d_gene: -

CDR3aa: CASSWTGDQETQYF
CDR3nt: TGCGCCAGCAGCTGGACAGGGGATCAAGAGACCCAGTACTTC
j_gene: TRBJ2-5
abundance: -
v_gene: TRBV5-1
d_gene: TRBD1

CDR3aa: CASSLAPGLPEADTQYF
CDR3nt: TGTGCCAGCAGCTTAGCCCCGGGACTACCCGAGGCGGATACGCAGTATTTT
j_gene: TRBJ2-3
abundance: -
v_gene: TRBV7-2
d_gene: TRBD2

CDR3aa: CASSFYRGTDYEQYF
CDR3nt: TGTGCCAGCAGCTTTTACAGGGGCACTGACTACGAGCAGTACTTC
j_gene: TRBJ2-7
abundance: -
v_gene: TRBV7-2
d_gene: TRBD1

CDR3aa: CASSLELAGDRETQYF
CDR3nt: TGTGCTAGCAGCTTAGAACTAGCGGGGGATAGAGAGACCCAGTACTTC
j_gene: TRBJ2-5
abundance: few
v_gene: TRBV7-7
d_gene: TRBD2

CDR3aa: CASSQGERAKAGELFF
CDR3nt: TGTGCCAGCAGTCAGGGGGAGAGGGCAAAAGCCGGGGAGCTGTTTTTT
j_gene: TRBJ2-2
abundance: many
v_gene: TRBV12-3/TRBV12-4
d_gene: TRBD1

CDR3aa: CASSSSGTGIPQYF
CDR3nt: TGCGCCAGCAGCAGCTCCGGGACAGGGATTCCGCAGTACTTC
j_gene: TRBJ2-7
abundance: -
v_gene: TRBV5-1
d_gene: TRBD1

CDR3aa: CASSVGTSGRNEQFF
CDR3nt: TGTGCCAGCAGCGTAGGGACTAGCGGGAGAAATGAGCAGTTCTTC
j_gene: TRBJ2-1
abundance: many
v_gene: TRBV9
d_gene: TRBD2

CDR3aa: CASSYSGTGQNEQFF
CDR3nt: TGTGCCAGCAGCTATTCCGGGACAGGGCAAAATGAGCAGTTCTTC
j_gene: TRBJ2-1
abundance: few
v_gene: TRBV7-7
d_gene: TRBD1

CDR3aa: CASSLLGDNQPQHF
CDR3nt: TGTGCCAGCAGCTTATTGGGGGACAATCAGCCCCAGCATTTT
j_gene: TRBJ1-5
abundance: few
v_gene: TRBV7-9
d_gene: -

CDR3aa: CASSAPPGTGVYGYTF
CDR3nt: TGTGCCAGCAGCGCCCCACCCGGGACAGGGGTCTATGGCTACACCTTC
j_gene: TRBJ1-2
abundance: -
v_gene: TRBV7-9
d_gene: TRBD1

CDR3aa: CASSPRRGLAGESYEQYF
CDR3nt: TGTGCCAGCTCACCAAGGCGGGGACTAGCGGGAGAATCCTACGAGCAGTACTTC
j_gene: TRBJ2-7
abundance: -
v_gene: TRBV18
d_gene: TRBD2

CDR3aa: CSAVGASGSYEQYF
CDR3nt: TGCAGCGCCGTGGGAGCTAGCGGGAGTTACGAGCAGTACTTC
j_gene: TRBJ2-7
abundance: few
v_gene: TRBV29-1
d_gene: TRBD2

CDR3aa: CSARVGTSGSLYNEQFF
CDR3nt: TGCAGTGCTAGAGTCGGCACTAGCGGGAGTCTGTACAATGAGCAGTTCTTC
j_gene: TRBJ2-1
abundance: few
v_gene: TRBV20-1
d_gene: TRBD2

CDR3aa: CASSPPPTGSSSYEQYF
CDR3nt: TGTGCCAGCAGCCCCCCACCGACTGGATCCTCCTCCTACGAGCAGTACTTC
j_gene: TRBJ2-7
abundance: -
v_gene: TRBV2
d_gene: -

CDR3aa: CASSHGTGGLAEAFF
CDR3nt: TGCGCCAGCAGCCACGGGACGGGGGGTCTGGCTGAAGCTTTCTTT
j_gene: TRBJ1-1
abundance: -
v_gene: TRBV5-1
d_gene: -

CDR3aa: CASSTEQGQPLGDTQYF
CDR3nt: TGTGCCAGCAGCACAGAACAGGGACAACCTCTGGGAGATACGCAGTATTTT
j_gene: TRBJ2-3
abundance: few
v_gene: TRBV7-9
d_gene: -

CDR3aa: CASSPGGLVAGVGEQFF
CDR3nt: TGTGCCAGCAGCCCCGGGGGTTTGGTAGCGGGAGTGGGTGAGCAGTTCTTC
j_gene: TRBJ2-1
abundance: -
v_gene: TRBV11-3
d_gene: TRBD2

CDR3aa: CASSYTGDQPQHF
CDR3nt: TGTGCCAGCAGTTATACAGGGGATCAGCCCCAGCATTTT
j_gene: TRBJ1-5
abundance: many
v_gene: TRBV27
d_gene: TRBD1

CDR3aa: CSVEGSGFGPQYNEQFF
CDR3nt: TGCAGCGTTGAAGGATCCGGATTCGGTCCTCAGTACAATGAGCAGTTCTTC
j_gene: TRBJ2-1
abundance: many
v_gene: TRBV29-1
d_gene: -

CDR3aa: CSPKWGGSNTEAFF
CDR3nt: TGCAGCCCCAAATGGGGAGGTTCGAACACTGAAGCTTTCTTT
j_gene: TRBJ1-1
abundance: -
v_gene: TRBV29-1
d_gene: -

CDR3aa: CASSFVENTEAFF
CDR3nt: TGTGCCAGCAGTTTCGTAGAGAACACTGAAGCTTTCTTT
j_gene: TRBJ1-1
abundance: few
v_gene: TRBV12-3/TRBV12-4
d_gene: -

CDR3aa: CSVVGGKGREQFF
CDR3nt: TGCAGCGTTGTGGGAGGCAAGGGTCGGGAGCAGTTCTTC
j_gene: TRBJ2-1
abundance: many
v_gene: TRBV29-1
d_gene: -

CDR3aa: CASSQEGGASGSGTGELFF
CDR3nt: TGCGCCAGCAGCCAAGAGGGGGGGGCTAGCGGGAGCGGGACCGGGGAGCTGTTTTTT
j_gene: TRBJ2-2
abundance: few
v_gene: TRBV4-3
d_gene: TRBD2

CDR3aa: CASSPPPRGYNEQFF
CDR3nt: TGTGCCAGCAGTCCCCCCCCCAGGGGTTACAATGAGCAGTTCTTC
j_gene: TRBJ2-1
abundance: many
v_gene: TRBV28
d_gene: -

CDR3aa: CASSLRSGELFF
CDR3nt: TGTGCCAGCAGTTTAAGATCCGGGGAGCTGTTTTTT
j_gene: TRBJ2-2
abundance: -
v_gene: TRBV12-3/TRBV12-4
d_gene: -

CDR3aa: CASSHRSGFSYNEQFF
CDR3nt: TGCGCCAGCAGCCACCGTAGCGGGTTCTCCTACAATGAGCAGTTCTTC
j_gene: TRBJ2-1
abundance: few
v_gene: TRBV4-1
d_gene: TRBD2

CDR3aa: CASSLDPDRGTSSTGELFF
CDR3nt: TGCGCCAGCAGCTTGGACCCCGACAGGGGTACGAGTTCCACCGGGGAGCTGTTTTTT
j_gene: TRBJ2-2
abundance: -
v_gene: TRBV5-1
d_gene: TRBD1

CDR3aa: CASSSGTGDEQFF
CDR3nt: TGTGCCAGCAGCTCGGGGACAGGGGATGAGCAGTTCTTC
j_gene: TRBJ2-1
abundance: large
v_gene: TRBV5-6
d_gene: TRBD1

CDR3aa: CASSQDGYLAKNIQYF
CDR3nt: TGCGCCAGCAGCCAAGATGGCTACCTAGCCAAAAACATTCAGTACTTC
j_gene: TRBJ2-4
abundance: -
v_gene: TRBV4-3
d_gene: -

CDR3aa: CASSYSDYLAKNIQYF
CDR3nt: TGTGCCAGCAGTTATTCGGACTATCTAGCCAAAAACATTCAGTACTTC
j_gene: TRBJ2-4
abundance: -
v_gene: TRBV6-5
d_gene: -

CDR3aa: CASSLAPGAGYTGELFF
CDR3nt: TGTGCCAGCAGCTTAGCCCCCGGTGCGGGGTACACCGGGGAGCTGTTTTTT
j_gene: TRBJ2-2
abundance: few
v_gene: TRBV11-2
d_gene: -

CDR3aa: CASSLQLPGANTGELFF
CDR3nt: TGTGCCAGCAGCCTCCAACTGCCGGGAGCTAACACCGGGGAGCTGTTTTTT
j_gene: TRBJ2-2
abundance: -
v_gene: TRBV3-1
d_gene: -

CDR3aa: CASSAGRHPYEQYF
CDR3nt: TGTGCCAGCAGCGCCGGGAGGCATCCCTACGAGCAGTACTTC
j_gene: TRBJ2-7
abundance: -
v_gene: TRBV9
d_gene: TRBD2

CDR3aa: CASSPVRGEQYF
CDR3nt: TGTGCCAGCAGCCCAGTCCGGGGTGAGCAGTACTTC
j_gene: TRBJ2-7
abundance: -
v_gene: TRBV14
d_gene: -

CDR3aa: CASSLSAVEQFF
CDR3nt: TGTGCCAGCAGTTTATCGGCGGTTGAGCAGTTCTTC
j_gene: TRBJ2-1
abundance: -
v_gene: TRBV28
d_gene: -

CDR3aa: CASSDTLGEQYF
CDR3nt: TGTGCCAGCAGCGACACGTTGGGTGAGCAGTACTTC
j_gene: TRBJ2-7
abundance: -
v_gene: TRBV7-9
d_gene: -

CDR3aa: CASSLTQGLFVNEQFF
CDR3nt: TGCGCCAGCAGCTTGACACAGGGACTCTTCGTCAATGAGCAGTTCTTC
j_gene: TRBJ2-1
abundance: few
v_gene: TRBV5-1
d_gene: -

CDR3aa: CASSYWGGRSYEQYF
CDR3nt: TGTGCCAGCAGCTACTGGGGGGGGCGTTCCTACGAGCAGTACTTC
j_gene: TRBJ2-7
abundance: -
v_gene: TRBV27
d_gene: -

CDR3aa: CASSTRGFYGYTF
CDR3nt: TGTGCCAGCAGTACAAGGGGCTTCTATGGCTACACCTTC
j_gene: TRBJ1-2
abundance: few
v_gene: TRBV27
d_gene: -

CDR3aa: CASSPSGGSGEQYF
CDR3nt: TGTGCCAGCAGCCCTTCGGGGGGGTCAGGCGAGCAGTACTTC
j_gene: TRBJ2-7
abundance: -
v_gene: TRBV9
d_gene: TRBD2

CDR3aa: CASSTRGTKRGPQYF
CDR3nt: TGTGCCAGCAGCACCAGAGGGACAAAGAGGGGCCCCCAGTACTTC
j_gene: TRBJ2-5
abundance: -
v_gene: TRBV11-2
d_gene: -

CDR3aa: CAISESLAGGGHSSYNEQFF
CDR3nt: TGTGCCATCAGTGAGTCGCTAGCGGGAGGTGGGCACAGCTCCTACAATGAGCAGTTCTTC
j_gene: TRBJ2-1
abundance: many
v_gene: TRBV10-3
d_gene: TRBD2

CDR3aa: CASTSDYNRVQDTQYF
CDR3nt: TGTGCCAGCACCTCCGACTATAATCGGGTGCAAGATACGCAGTATTTT
j_gene: TRBJ2-3
abundance: -
v_gene: TRBV27
d_gene: -